The 29 T cell receptor beta chains presented below share a single source sample, sequenced in a study of blood T cell repertoires in COVID-19 (dated by TCRdb to 2020 to 2022). Library prep was done by the immunoSEQ multiplex PCR assay. TCRdb retrieved this table from immuneACCESS and kept in-frame rearrangements only. Not all clones are present; in checked studies, unresolved V genes account for under half, and no reason is known for the remainder. Present in this sample are around 320,000 clones, 75% to 90% of which were seen just once. About 2.5% of the sample belongs to the ten largest clones. The sample comprised peripheral blood. These receptors were collected from a man between 18 and 29 years old with active or convalescent COVID-19.

CDR3 sequence reads: CASSGTGSPVDYGYTF. The DNA for the CDR3 is TGTGCCAGCAGCGGCACCGGGTCCCCGGTGGACTATGGCTACACCTTC. The chain combines TRBV7-9 with TRBJ1-2, with D hard to call. V was shortened by 5 bases and J by 3 bases, with 19 bases between the two germline ends. Germline CDR1 is SEHNR and CDR2 is FQNEAQ (reference sequence). CDR3 length: 16 residues.

The chain combines TRBV12-5 with TRBJ2-4, with a tentative D call TRBD1 (7 bases). The V and J ends lost 4 bases and 4 bases respectively, with 23 bases between them. The CDR3 has 18 residues. In germline, CDR1 is LGHNT, CDR2 FRNRAP. For the CDR3, the DNA is TGTGCTAGTGGTTCCCTATACACCGGGACAGCGGGTAAAAACATTCAGTACTTC. This sequence encodes CASGSLYTGTAGKNIQYF.

The chain links TRBV6-1 to TRBJ2-7; weak D call: TRBD2 (5 bases). Germline assignment: CDR1 MNHNS and CDR2 SASEGT. V was cut by 2 bases and J by 2 bases, with 13 bases left in between. This CDR3 region has 15 residues. CDR3 residues: CASSESSEGAYEQYF. The CDR3 nucleotides are TGTGCCAGCAGTGAATCTAGTGAGGGCGCCTACGAGCAGTACTTC.

This chain links TRBV11-2 with TRBJ1-4; 9 bases line up with TRBD1. The CDR3 is made up of 14 amino acids. V lost 5 bases to trimming and J lost 8 bases; unmatched junction nucleotides: 6. Germline lookup yields CDR1 SGHAT and CDR2 FQNNGV. The CDR3 here is CASSLGTGREKLFF. The CDR3 coding sequence is TGTGCCAGCAGCCTCGGGACAGGGCGAGAAAAACTGTTTTTT.

The V gene is TRBV5-1, the J gene TRBJ1-5; D is perhaps TRBD1 (5 bases). This CDR3 comprises 14 residues. Trimming removed 0 bases at V and 5 bases at J, with 9 bases between. Germline V gives CDR1 SGHRS, CDR2 YFSETQ. The CDR3 DNA is TGCGCCAGCAGCTTGGAGCGGGGGGATCAGCCCCAGCATTTT. This gives the protein CASSLERGDQPQHF.

The chain carries TRBV12-5 and TRBJ2-3; 10 bases fit TRBD2. The junction had 4 bases not matched to a gene; V was cut back by 1 base and J by 0 bases. The germline V gene encodes CDR1 LGHNT and CDR2 FRNRAP. The CDR3 loop spans 17 amino acids. As DNA, the CDR3 is TGTGCTAGTGGTTTGGGACTAGCGGGCTCTAGCACAGATACGCAGTATTTT. Translation gives CASGLGLAGSSTDTQYF.

The CDR3 DNA follows: TGCGCCAGCAGTTTAGATAGCAATCAGCCCCAGCATTTT. Protein sequence: CASSLDSNQPQHF. This chain links TRBV10-1 with TRBJ1-5, with D unresolved. The CDR3 totals 13 residues. Trimming cost V 5 bases and J 0 bases, with 5 bases left between them. The germline gives CDR1 WNHNN, CDR2 SYGVQD (reference sequence).

In this sample, this clone turned up a few times. This chain uses TRBV19 with TRBJ1-1, with D tentatively TRBD1 (5 bases). Per germline, CDR1 LNHDA and CDR2 SQIVND (reference sequence). V lost 2 bases and J lost 4, with 17 bases in between. There are 16 residues in the CDR3. The CDR3 nucleotides are TGTGCCAGTAGTATACAGGGCATGTTGGGTACCACTGAAGCTTTCTTT. As protein: CASSIQGMLGTTEAFF.

The J gene is TRBJ2-2, the V gene TRBV4-1; perhaps TRBD2 as D (5 bases). The CDR3 runs 14 residues. The germline V and J ends were trimmed by 6 bases and 4 bases, with 12 bases remaining between them. Germline CDR1 reads MGHRA; CDR2 reads YSYEKL. As DNA, the CDR3 is TGCGCCAGCAGATGGACTTTTGCCACCGGGGAGCTGTTTTTT. Its translation: CASRWTFATGELFF.

This clone has only one observation. V is TRBV5-4 and J is TRBJ2-5; TRBD2 agrees at 9 bases. The CDR3 sequence is 15 residues long. The J segment lost 4 bases and the V segment lost 0 bases, leaving 4 bases of the junction unmatched. Germline CDR1 reads SGHNT; CDR2 reads YYREEE (reference sequence). The CDR3 DNA is TGTGCCAGCAGCTTGGCGCGGGGGGGCCGAGAGACCCAGTACTTC. Its protein is CASSLARGGRETQYF.

This clone counts as medium-sized. The chain links TRBV20-1 to TRBJ1-2; D gene uncertain. The CDR3 runs to 13 residues. Trimming left V 3 bases short and J 6 bases short, with 14 bases between. Germline V gives CDR1 DFQATT, CDR2 SNEGSKA (reference sequence). The chain's CDR3 is CSASDKQVNGYTF. In DNA form, the CDR3 reads TGCAGTGCTAGTGATAAGCAGGTCAATGGCTACACCTTC.

The rearrangement links TRBV10-3 to TRBJ1-6; TRBD1 is a possible D gene (6 bases). CDR3 size: 14 residues. V lost 3 bases to trimming and J lost 10 bases, with 13 bases between them. Germline V gene lookup returns CDR1 ENHRY and CDR2 SYGVKD. The CDR3 loop is CAISEGGSSSPLHF. The DNA of the CDR3 is TGTGCCATCAGTGAAGGGGGTTCGTCCTCACCCCTCCACTTT.

This clone was observed once. The rearrangement joins TRBV7-2 to TRBJ2-7, with D uncertain. The CDR3 extends over 11 amino acids. The V end lost 6 bases, the J end lost 6 bases, and 9 bases lay between the germline ends. CDR1 SGHTA and CDR2 FQGNSA come from the germline V gene. CDR3: CASSQAFEQYF. The DNA of the CDR3 is TGTGCCAGCAGTCAAGCATTCGAGCAGTACTTC.

The rearrangement links TRBV7-2 to TRBJ1-4; D is unresolved. V was clipped by 1 base and J by 6 bases, with 15 bases between them. This CDR3 spans 16 amino acids. CDR1 is SGHTA and CDR2 is FQGNSA in the germline V gene. The CDR3 DNA is TGTGCCAGCAGCTTAGGGAAGGCGGTGGGTCATGAAAAACTGTTTTTT. It is translated as CASSLGKAVGHEKLFF.

The V call is TRBV6-2 or TRBV6-3, the J call TRBJ1-6; no definite D call. Trimming pared 0 bases from V and 12 bases from J, leaving 12 bases between. Germline V gene sequence: CDR1 MNHEY, CDR2 SVGEGT. The CDR3 length is 14 residues. CDR3 DNA: TGTGCCAGCAGTTACTCGTCGCGAAGCCTACCCCTCCACTTT. This translates into CASSYSSRSLPLHF.

CDR3 nucleotides: TGTGCCACCAGCAGGTTTGGGGGGAGCGCGGTGGGCAATGAGCAGTTCTTC. Protein sequence: CATSRFGGSAVGNEQFF. The chain carries TRBV15 and TRBJ2-1; maybe TRBD2 (6 bases). The CDR3 is made up of 17 amino acids. Trimming took 3 bases from V and 6 from J, leaving 21 bases between them. CDR1 is LNHNV and CDR2 is YYDKDF in the germline V gene (reference sequence).

The V call is TRBV27, the J call TRBJ1-1; tentatively, D is TRBD1 (5 bases). The CDR3 length is 15 residues. V shed 3 bases and J shed 0 bases, with 11 bases lying between them. Germline values: CDR1 MNHEY, CDR2 SMNVEV (reference sequence). For the CDR3, the DNA is TGTGCCAGCAGTTTCAGGGCAGTGGTGAACACTGAAGCTTTCTTT. Protein sequence: CASSFRAVVNTEAFF.

The V and J genes are TRBV5-1 and TRBJ1-4; D remains unclear. The CDR3 contains 14 residues. CDR1 and CDR2 (germline): SGHRS, YFSETQ. V was trimmed by 3 bases and J by 0 bases, leaving 6 bases between them. As DNA, the CDR3 is TGCGCCAGCAGCTCAGGTTCAACTAATGAAAAACTGTTTTTT. Protein product: CASSSGSTNEKLFF. Using reference TRBV5-1 and TRBJ1-4 for the parts outside the CDR3, the full variable domain is KAGVTQTPRYLIKTRGQQVTLSCSPISGHRSVSWYQQTPGQGLQFLFEYFSETQRNKGNFPGRFSGRQFSNSRSEMNVSTLELGDSALYLCASSSGSTNEKLFFGSGTQLSVL.

The J gene is TRBJ2-3, the V gene TRBV5-1, with TRBD1 identical over 7 bases. CDR1 is SGHRS and CDR2 is YFSETQ in the germline V gene. The CDR3 length is 15 residues. V lost 4 bases to trimming and J lost 5 bases; unmatched junction nucleotides: 10. The CDR3 nucleotides read TGCGCCAGCAGCGAAGAAGGGGGCGCGGGAGATACGCAGTATTTT. It is translated as CASSEEGGAGDTQYF.

The chain carries TRBV7-9 and TRBJ1-1; D call uncertain. V shed 5 bases and J shed 1 base, with 8 bases lying between them. Germline V gene lookup returns CDR1 SEHNR and CDR2 FQNEAQ (reference sequence). The CDR3 has 13 residues. The CDR3 spells CASSPGPNTEAFF. The CDR3 nucleotides read TGTGCCAGCAGCCCAGGCCCGAACACTGAAGCTTTCTTT.

J is TRBJ2-5 and V is TRBV7-3; 10 bases match TRBD2. Per germline, CDR1 SGHTA and CDR2 FQGTGA. V shed 1 base, J shed 5 bases, and the junction held 7 bases outside the gene matches. The CDR3 has 16 amino acids. Written as DNA, the CDR3 is TGTGCCAGCAGCTTAAACCCTAGCGGGAGTTCCGAGACCCAGTACTTC. It encodes CASSLNPSGSSETQYF.

The J gene is TRBJ1-1, the V gene TRBV7-2; no firm D call. With 2 bases removed from V and 5 bases from J, the gap between germline ends came to 15 bases. This CDR3 spans 15 amino acids. Germline assignment: CDR1 SGHTA and CDR2 FQGNSA. CDR3 protein: CASSLRHSPVTEAFF. CDR3 nucleotide sequence: TGTGCCAGCAGCTTAAGGCACAGCCCAGTAACTGAAGCTTTCTTT.

This clone was seen only a few times. The chain is built from TRBV4-2 and TRBJ2-1; tentatively, D is TRBD2 (5 bases). This CDR3 region has 14 residues. Trimming cost V 1 base and J 10 bases, with 14 bases left between them. The germline CDR1 and CDR2 sequences are LGHNA and YNFKEQ. The CDR3 here is CASSQAVGVGEQFF. CDR3 nucleotide sequence: TGTGCCAGCAGCCAAGCGGTGGGAGTGGGGGAGCAGTTCTTC.

The V gene is TRBV7-9, the J gene TRBJ2-7; the match to TRBD1 covers 9 bases. From germline, CDR1 is SEHNR and CDR2 FQNEAQ (reference sequence). V gave up 1 base and J gave up 0 bases; unmatched junction bases: 7. The CDR3 runs 17 residues. This CDR3 is CASSLEGGQGVSYEQYF. Here the CDR3 DNA reads TGTGCCAGCAGCTTAGAGGGGGGACAGGGAGTCTCCTACGAGCAGTACTTC.

The chain employs TRBV24-1 and TRBJ2-2; 9 bases are a match to TRBD1. The CDR3 is made up of 20 amino acids. Germline values: CDR1 KGHDR, CDR2 SFDVKD. V was clipped by 0 bases and J by 6 bases; unmatched bases: 16. As DNA, the CDR3 is TGTGCCACCAGTGATTTGGGAACAAAGCCCGGGACAGGGCTGGCCGGGGAGCTGTTTTTT. Translated, it gives CATSDLGTKPGTGLAGELFF.

V and J are TRBV3-1 (or the pseudogene TRBV3-2) and TRBJ2-5, with D possibly matching TRBD1 (7 bases). Germline loops: CDR1 LGHDT, CDR2 YNNKEL (reference sequence). This CDR3 has 16 residues. V was pared by 0 bases and J by 4 bases, with 15 bases between. CDR3 amino acids: CASSQDGRGAGETQYF. DNA of the CDR3: TGTGCCAGCAGCCAAGATGGCAGGGGGGCGGGAGAGACCCAGTACTTC.

In its sample, this clone was seen a few times. The chain carries TRBV7-8 and TRBJ2-5; a possible D gene is TRBD2 (5 bases). This CDR3 is 13 amino acids long. V lost 5 bases and J lost 5, with 12 bases in between. Germline V gives CDR1 SGHVS, CDR2 FQNEAQ. Here the CDR3 DNA reads TGTGCCAGCAGCCCGCCGAGGGAGGAGACCCAGTACTTC. It translates to CASSPPREETQYF.

The CDR3 sequence: CASSPANREQYF. The CDR3 DNA follows: TGTGCCAGCTCACCCGCTAATCGCGAGCAGTACTTC. The chain combines TRBV18 with TRBJ2-7; D not resolved. The CDR3 is 12 amino acids. Germline CDR1 is KGHSH and CDR2 is LQKENI. V was pared by 3 bases and J by 6 bases, with 9 bases between.

The chain employs TRBV5-4 and TRBJ2-2, with 8 bases fitting TRBD2. In germline, CDR1 is SGHNT, CDR2 YYREEE (reference sequence). The CDR3 loop spans 16 amino acids. V lost 0 bases to trimming and J lost 6 bases; unmatched junction nucleotides: 7. The CDR3 DNA reads TGTGCCAGCAGCTTGGTAGGGGCGCGGGGGGCCGGGGAGCTGTTTTTT. This sequence encodes CASSLVGARGAGELFF.